These 11 T cell receptor beta chains came from one sample sequenced in a study of a mutant IDH1 vaccine in newly diagnosed glioma. Time point defined: baseline, week 1 (first vaccination visit). Treatment given: pre-vaccination baseline after standard-of-care therapy. This table comes from immunoSEQ multiplex PCR, and its TCRdb copy is limited to in-frame clones, with some not included. The repertoire holds tens of thousands of clones, with roughly nine tenths as singletons. Specimen: PBMCs, collected from a glioma patient treated with radiotherapy, temozolomide or both. The receptors were gathered from a man younger than 45 with glioma.

This clone occurred once. The J gene is TRBJ2-1, the V gene TRBV21-1; the table names TRBD2, a call not compared with the DNA. TRBV21-1 is marked as a pseudogene. The CDR3 spans 20 residues. CDR3 in amino acids: CASSKGAPGLAGLPYNEQFF. The CDR3 nucleotides read TGTGCCAGCAGCAAAGGGGCGCCGGGACTAGCGGGTTTACCCTACAATGAGCAGTTCTTC.

V gene TRBV6-5 combines with J gene TRBJ2-7; 7 bases map to TRBD2. The CDR3 covers 14 residues. Trimming at V came to 0 bases and at J to 7 bases, leaving 6 bases not matched to a gene. Germline lookup yields CDR1 MNHEY and CDR2 SVGAGI. CDR3 in amino acids: CASSYSGLLSEQYF. In DNA, the CDR3 is TGTGCCAGCAGTTACTCGGGACTACTATCGGAGCAGTACTTC.

This clone was observed a single time. The chain has TRBV19 and TRBJ1-1; D perhaps matches TRBD1 (5 bases). The germline gives CDR1 LNHDA, CDR2 SQIVND (reference sequence). Trimming cost V 5 bases and J 0 bases, with 10 bases left between them. This CDR3 region has 14 residues. Here the CDR3 DNA reads TGTGCCAGTAGTGTGGGGCGGATGAACACTGAAGCTTTCTTT. The encoded protein is CASSVGRMNTEAFF.

This sequence joins TRBV29-1 and TRBJ2-1; 8 bases match TRBD2. Germline loops: CDR1 SQVTM, CDR2 ANQGSEA. The ends lost 3 bases at V and 2 bases at J; junction bases unmatched: 6. This CDR3 has 15 amino acids. CDR3 loop: CSVDSGSRPYNEQFF. CDR3 DNA: TGCAGCGTTGACAGCGGGAGCCGACCCTACAATGAGCAGTTCTTC.

The V and J genes are TRBV5-1 and TRBJ2-5; TRBD2 aligns across 12 bases. V lost 3 bases to trimming and J lost 0 bases; unmatched junction nucleotides: 6. The CDR3 extends over 17 amino acids. Germline CDR1 and CDR2: SGHRS and YFSETQ. CDR3 sequence reads: CASSWTGTSGYQETQYF. DNA for the CDR3: TGCGCCAGCAGCTGGACCGGGACTAGCGGGTACCAAGAGACCCAGTACTTC.

The V and J genes are TRBV18 and TRBJ2-7, with unresolved D. The V end lost 6 bases, the J end lost 5 bases, and 14 bases lay between the germline ends. CDR1 is KGHSH and CDR2 is LQKENI in the germline V gene. The CDR3 sequence is 13 residues long. CDR3 residues: CASSTDYTNEQYF. As DNA, the CDR3 is TGTGCCAGCTCGACGGATTACACTAACGAGCAGTACTTC.

The rearrangement links TRBV2 to TRBJ1-5, with TRBD1 matching over 7 bases. Trimming cost V 5 bases and J 7 bases; bases outside gene matches: 8. The germline V gene encodes CDR1 SNHLY and CDR2 FYNNEI. This CDR3 comprises 14 residues. In DNA, the CDR3 is TGTGCCAGCAGTCCATCGACAGGGAAACAGCCCCAGCATTTT. It encodes CASSPSTGKQPQHF.

The CDR3 loop reads CASSLSGDNYGYTF. CDR3 in DNA: TGTGCCAGCAGTCTCTCAGGGGACAACTATGGCTACACCTTC. The chain uses TRBV6-1 and TRBJ1-2; perhaps TRBD1 as D (6 bases). Germline V CDR1 and CDR2: MNHNS, SASEGT. The V end lost 5 bases, the J end lost 2 bases, and 12 bases lay between the germline ends. This CDR3 comprises 14 residues.

The chain is built from TRBV5-1 and TRBJ1-1, with TRBD1 as a possible D gene (6 bases). CDR1 and CDR2 (germline): SGHRS, YFSETQ. The CDR3 has 14 residues. The germline V and J ends were trimmed by 4 bases and 1 base, with 11 bases remaining between them. Here the CDR3 DNA reads TGCGCCAGCAGCACCGGACAGCCGAACACTGAAGCTTTCTTT. Translation gives CASSTGQPNTEAFF. The full variable domain, with the rest looked up from reference TRBV5-1 and TRBJ1-1, is KAGVTQTPRYLIKTRGQQVTLSCSPISGHRSVSWYQQTPGQGLQFLFEYFSETQRNKGNFPGRFSGRQFSNSRSEMNVSTLELGDSALYLCASSTGQPNTEAFFGQGTRLTVV.

This clone has only one observation. The chain combines TRBV19 with TRBJ2-7; perhaps TRBD2 as D (5 bases). The V end was cut by 4 bases, the J end by 3 bases, with 10 bases between. Germline values: CDR1 LNHDA, CDR2 SQIVND (reference sequence). This CDR3 is built from 13 residues. CDR3 DNA: TGTGCCAGTAGTACTTGGGGAGACTACGAGCAGTACTTC. It specifies CASSTWGDYEQYF.

This chain links TRBV19 with TRBJ1-5; 10 bases are shared with TRBD1. Germline lookup yields CDR1 LNHDA and CDR2 SQIVND (reference sequence). Trimming took 4 bases from V and 7 from J; bases not matched to a gene: 7. This CDR3 is built from 15 residues. The DNA of the CDR3 is TGTGCCAGTAGTACGGGACAGGGGCTACTGCAGCCCCAGCATTTT. The encoded protein is CASSTGQGLLQPQHF.